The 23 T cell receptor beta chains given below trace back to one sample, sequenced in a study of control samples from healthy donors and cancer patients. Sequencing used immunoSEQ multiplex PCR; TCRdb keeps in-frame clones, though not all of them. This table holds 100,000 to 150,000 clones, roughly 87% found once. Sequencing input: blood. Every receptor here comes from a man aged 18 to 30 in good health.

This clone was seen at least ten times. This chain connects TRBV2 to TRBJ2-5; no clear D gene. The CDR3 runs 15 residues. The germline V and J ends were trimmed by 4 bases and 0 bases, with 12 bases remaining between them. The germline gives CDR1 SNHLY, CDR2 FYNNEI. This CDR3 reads CASSGESLYQETQYF. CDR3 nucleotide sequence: TGTGCCAGCAGTGGTGAGTCCTTGTACCAAGAGACCCAGTACTTC. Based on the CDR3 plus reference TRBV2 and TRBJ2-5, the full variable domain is EPEVTQTPSHQVTQMGQEVILRCVPISNHLYFYWYRQILGQKVEFLVSFYNNEISEKSEIFDDQFSVERPDGSNFTLKIRSTKLEDSAMYFCASSGESLYQETQYFGPGTRLLVL.

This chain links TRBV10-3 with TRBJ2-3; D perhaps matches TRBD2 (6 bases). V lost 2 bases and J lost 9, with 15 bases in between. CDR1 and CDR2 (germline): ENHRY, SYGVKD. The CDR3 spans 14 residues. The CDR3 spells CAISEPAGGGTQYF. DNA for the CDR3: TGTGCCATCAGTGAGCCGGCTGGGGGAGGCACGCAGTATTTT.

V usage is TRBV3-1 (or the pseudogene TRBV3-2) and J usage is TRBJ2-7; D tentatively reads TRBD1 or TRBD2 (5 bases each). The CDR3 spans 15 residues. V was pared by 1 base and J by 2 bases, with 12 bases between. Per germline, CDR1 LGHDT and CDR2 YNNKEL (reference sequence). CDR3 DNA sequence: TGTGCCAGCAGCCAAGGGGACCCTCTGGCCTACGAGCAGTACTTC. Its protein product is CASSQGDPLAYEQYF.

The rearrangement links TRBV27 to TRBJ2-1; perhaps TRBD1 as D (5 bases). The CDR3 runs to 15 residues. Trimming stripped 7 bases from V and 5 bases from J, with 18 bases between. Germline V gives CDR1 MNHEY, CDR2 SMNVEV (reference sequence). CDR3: CASTSTGSLNNEQFF. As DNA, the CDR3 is TGTGCCAGCACCAGTACAGGAAGTTTGAACAATGAGCAGTTCTTC.

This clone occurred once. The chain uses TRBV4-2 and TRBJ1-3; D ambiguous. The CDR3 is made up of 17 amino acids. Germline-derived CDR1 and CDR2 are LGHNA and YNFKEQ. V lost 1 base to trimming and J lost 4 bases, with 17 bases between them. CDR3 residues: CASSQVRTASKGNTIYF. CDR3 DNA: TGTGCCAGCAGCCAAGTAAGAACAGCCTCAAAGGGAAACACCATATATTTT.

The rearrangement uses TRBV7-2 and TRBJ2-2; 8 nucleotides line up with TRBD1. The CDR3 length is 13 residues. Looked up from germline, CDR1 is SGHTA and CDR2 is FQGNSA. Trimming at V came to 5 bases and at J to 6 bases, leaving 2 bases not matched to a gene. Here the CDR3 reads CASSRTGPGELFF. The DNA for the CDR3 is TGTGCCAGCAGCCGGACAGGGCCCGGGGAGCTGTTTTTT.

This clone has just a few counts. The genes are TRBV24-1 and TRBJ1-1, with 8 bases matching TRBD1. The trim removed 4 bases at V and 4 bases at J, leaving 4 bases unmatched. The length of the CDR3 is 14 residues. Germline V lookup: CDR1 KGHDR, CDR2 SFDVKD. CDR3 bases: TGTGCCACCAGTGAGTCAGGGGGCCGCACTGAAGCTTTCTTT. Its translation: CATSESGGRTEAFF.

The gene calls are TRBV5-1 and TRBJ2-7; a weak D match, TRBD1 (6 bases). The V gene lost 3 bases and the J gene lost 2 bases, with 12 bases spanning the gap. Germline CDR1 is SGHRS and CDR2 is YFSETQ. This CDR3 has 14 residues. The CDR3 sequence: CASSSNRDTYEQYF. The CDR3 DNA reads TGCGCCAGCAGCTCGAACAGGGATACCTACGAGCAGTACTTC.

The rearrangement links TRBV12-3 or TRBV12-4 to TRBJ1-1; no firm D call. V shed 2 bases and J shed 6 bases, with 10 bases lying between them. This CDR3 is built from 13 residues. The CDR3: CASSLPGLPEAFF. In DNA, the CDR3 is TGTGCCAGCAGTTTACCCGGTTTGCCTGAAGCTTTCTTT.

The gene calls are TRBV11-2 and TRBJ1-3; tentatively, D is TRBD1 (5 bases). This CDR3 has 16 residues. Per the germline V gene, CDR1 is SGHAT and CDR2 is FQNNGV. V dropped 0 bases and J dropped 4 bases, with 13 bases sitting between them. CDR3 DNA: TGTGCCAGCAGCTTAGAGGTCGGGGGATCGGGAAACACCATATATTTT. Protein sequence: CASSLEVGGSGNTIYF.

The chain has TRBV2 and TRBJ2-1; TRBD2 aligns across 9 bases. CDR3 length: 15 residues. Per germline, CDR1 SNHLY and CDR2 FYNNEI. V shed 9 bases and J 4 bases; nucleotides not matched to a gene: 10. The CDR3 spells CARADVAGAYNEQFF. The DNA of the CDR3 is TGTGCCAGGGCCGACGTAGCGGGAGCTTACAATGAGCAGTTCTTC.

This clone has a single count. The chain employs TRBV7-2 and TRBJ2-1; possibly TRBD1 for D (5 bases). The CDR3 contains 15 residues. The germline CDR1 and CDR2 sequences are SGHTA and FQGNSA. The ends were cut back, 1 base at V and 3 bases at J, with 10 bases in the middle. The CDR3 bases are TGTGCCAGCAGCTTAGGGGGCGCGAGCTACAATGAGCAGTTCTTC. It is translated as CASSLGGASYNEQFF.

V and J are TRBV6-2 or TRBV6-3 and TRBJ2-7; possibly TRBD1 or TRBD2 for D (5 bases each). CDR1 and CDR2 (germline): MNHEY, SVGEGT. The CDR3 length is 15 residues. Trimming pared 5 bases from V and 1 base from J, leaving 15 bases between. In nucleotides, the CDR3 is TGTGCCAGCAGTCTCCGGGACCCACTTTCCTACGAGCAGTACTTC. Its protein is CASSLRDPLSYEQYF.

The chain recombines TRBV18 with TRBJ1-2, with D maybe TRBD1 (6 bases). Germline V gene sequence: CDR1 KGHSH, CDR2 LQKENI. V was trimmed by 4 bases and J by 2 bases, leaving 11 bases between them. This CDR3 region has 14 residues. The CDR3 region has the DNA TGTGCCAGCTCACGCGGGGACACCAACTATGGCTACACCTTC. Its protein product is CASSRGDTNYGYTF.

The DNA of the CDR3 is TGTGCCATCAGTTATTATTACGAGCAGTACTTC. Its translation: CAISYYYEQYF. This rearrangement joins TRBV10-3 to TRBJ2-7; D gene uncertain. V lost 5 bases and J 4 bases, leaving 6 bases between the germline ends. CDR1 ENHRY and CDR2 SYGVKD come from the germline V gene. This CDR3 is 11 amino acids long.

In DNA form, the CDR3 reads TGTGCCAGCAACCTTCCCGGACAGGGGAAGACTGAAGCTTTCTTT. Its translation: CASNLPGQGKTEAFF. The genes are TRBV2 and TRBJ1-1; 9 bases line up with TRBD1. V was clipped by 7 bases and J by 5 bases; unmatched bases: 11. The germline V gene encodes CDR1 SNHLY and CDR2 FYNNEI. The CDR3 is 15 residues long.

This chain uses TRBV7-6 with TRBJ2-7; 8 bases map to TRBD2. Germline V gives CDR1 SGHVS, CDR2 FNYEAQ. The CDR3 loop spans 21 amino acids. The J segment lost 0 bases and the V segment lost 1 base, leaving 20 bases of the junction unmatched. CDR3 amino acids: CASSLDPTTSESHFSSYEQYF. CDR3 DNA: TGTGCCAGCAGCTTAGATCCGACGACTAGCGAGAGTCATTTCAGCTCCTACGAGCAGTACTTC.

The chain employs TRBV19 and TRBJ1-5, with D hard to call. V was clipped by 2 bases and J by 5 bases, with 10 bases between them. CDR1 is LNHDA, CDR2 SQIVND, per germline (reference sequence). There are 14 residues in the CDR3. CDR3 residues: CASSIKPIYQPQHF. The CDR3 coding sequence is TGTGCCAGTAGTATAAAGCCTATATATCAGCCCCAGCATTTT.

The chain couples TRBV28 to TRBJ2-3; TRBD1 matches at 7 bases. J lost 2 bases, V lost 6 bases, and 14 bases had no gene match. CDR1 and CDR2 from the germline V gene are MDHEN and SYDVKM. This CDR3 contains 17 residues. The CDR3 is CASSIRQGGPPTDTQYF. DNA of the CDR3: TGTGCCAGCAGCATAAGACAGGGCGGGCCCCCCACAGATACGCAGTATTTT.

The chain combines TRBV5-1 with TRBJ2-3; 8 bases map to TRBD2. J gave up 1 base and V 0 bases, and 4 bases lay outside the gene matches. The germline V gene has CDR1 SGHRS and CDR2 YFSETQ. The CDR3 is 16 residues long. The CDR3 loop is CASSLADGRGTDTQYF. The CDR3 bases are TGCGCCAGCAGCTTGGCCGACGGGAGGGGCACAGATACGCAGTATTTT.

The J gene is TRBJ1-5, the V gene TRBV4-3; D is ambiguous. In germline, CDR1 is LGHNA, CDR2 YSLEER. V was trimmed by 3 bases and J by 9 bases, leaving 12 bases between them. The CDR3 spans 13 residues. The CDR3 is CASSQTYRAPQHF. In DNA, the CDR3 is TGCGCCAGCAGCCAGACATACCGGGCGCCCCAGCATTTT.

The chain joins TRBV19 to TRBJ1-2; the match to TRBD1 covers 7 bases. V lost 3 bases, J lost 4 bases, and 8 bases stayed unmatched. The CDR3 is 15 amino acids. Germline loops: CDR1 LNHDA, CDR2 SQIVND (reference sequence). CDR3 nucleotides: TGTGCCAGTAGTATCCTACAGGGGTCCTCCTATGGCTACACCTTC. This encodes CASSILQGSSYGYTF.

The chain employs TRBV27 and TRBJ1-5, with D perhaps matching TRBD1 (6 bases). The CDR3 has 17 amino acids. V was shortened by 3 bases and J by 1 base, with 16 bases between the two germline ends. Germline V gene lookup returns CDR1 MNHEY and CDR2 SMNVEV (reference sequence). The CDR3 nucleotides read TGTGCCAGCAGTTTGAGGACAGCGTCTTCAAGCAATCAGCCCCAGCATTTT. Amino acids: CASSLRTASSSNQPQHF.